Ten or more counts support the clone carrying this T cell receptor beta chain. Antigen: not known. This beta chain is off target for a library built for alpha chains, so its abundance means little. The data were obtained in a study of spatial heterogeneity in lung cancer. Broader study findings: Tumors with more nonsynonymous mutations had more expanded intratumoral alpha and beta TCRs. Estimation of coverage gave values of around 7% for alpha and about 14% for beta chains in tumor T cells.

TCRdb reanalysed the 5' RACE reads using MiXCR and keeps one entry per CDR3 protein. This sample has fewer than 20,000 distinct CDR3 sequences, with around 5% found just once. Time point given: sample taken at primary tumor resection. The study sequenced unsorted whole RNA from tumor, nontumor lung or frozen PBMC. This receptor was obtained from a female donor with early-stage non-small cell lung cancer. This specimen was lung tumor tissue, taken at surgery.

In nucleotides, the CDR3 is TGTGCCAGCAGTGAAGAGGTTGTAAACGGCAACTCTGGAAACACCATATATTTT. Amino acid sequence: CASSEEVVNGNSGNTIYF. J is TRBJ1-3 and V is TRBV2; D is ambiguous. The germline CDR1 and CDR2 sequences are SNHLY and FYNNEI. Between the trimmed V and J ends, which lost 1 base and 0 bases, there was a span of 16 bases. The CDR3 has 18 residues. Supplemented by reference TRBV2 and TRBJ1-3, the full variable domain reads EPEVTQTPSHQVTQMGQEVILRCVPISNHLYFYWYRQILGQKVEFLVSFYNNEISEKSEIFDDQFSVERPDGSNFTLKIRSTKLEDSAMYFCASSEEVVNGNSGNTIYFGEGSWLTVV.